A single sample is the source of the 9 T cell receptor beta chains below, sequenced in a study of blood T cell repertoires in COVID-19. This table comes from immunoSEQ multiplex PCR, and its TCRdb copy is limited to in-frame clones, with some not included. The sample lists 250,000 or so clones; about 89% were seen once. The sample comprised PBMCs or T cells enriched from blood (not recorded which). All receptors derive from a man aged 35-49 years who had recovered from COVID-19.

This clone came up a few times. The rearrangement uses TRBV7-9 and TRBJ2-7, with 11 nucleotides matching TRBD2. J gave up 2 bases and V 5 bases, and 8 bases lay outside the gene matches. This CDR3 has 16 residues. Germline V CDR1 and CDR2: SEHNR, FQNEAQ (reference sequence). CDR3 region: CASSPPGTSGPYEQYF. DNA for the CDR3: TGTGCCAGCAGCCCTCCCGGGACTAGCGGCCCCTACGAGCAGTACTTC.

This chain's CDR3 is CASTRTGDSPLHF. The CDR3 region has the DNA TGTGCCAGCACCCGGACAGGAGATTCACCCCTCCACTTT. The chain is built from TRBV11-2 and TRBJ1-6, with 7 bases aligning to TRBD1. The CDR3 contains 13 residues. Unmatched junction bases numbered 5, after V lost 7 bases and J lost 8 bases. The germline CDR1 and CDR2 sequences are SGHAT and FQNNGV.

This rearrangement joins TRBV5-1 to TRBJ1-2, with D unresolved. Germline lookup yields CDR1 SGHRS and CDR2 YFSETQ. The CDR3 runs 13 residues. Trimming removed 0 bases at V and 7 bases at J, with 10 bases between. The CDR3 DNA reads TGCGCCAGCAGCTTGGACCCGACGGGTGGCTACACCTTC. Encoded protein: CASSLDPTGGYTF.

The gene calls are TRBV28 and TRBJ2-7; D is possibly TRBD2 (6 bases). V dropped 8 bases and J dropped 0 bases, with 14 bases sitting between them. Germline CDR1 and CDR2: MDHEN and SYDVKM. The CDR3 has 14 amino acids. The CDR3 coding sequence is TGTGCCAGCTCACCGGGAGCGAGCTCCTACGAGCAGTACTTC. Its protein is CASSPGASSYEQYF. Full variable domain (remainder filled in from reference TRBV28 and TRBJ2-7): DVKVTQSSRYLVKRTGEKVFLECVQDMDHENMFWYRQDPGLGLRLIYFSYDVKMKEKGDIPEGYSVSREKKERFSLILESASTNQTSMYLCASSPGASSYEQYFGPGTRLTVT.

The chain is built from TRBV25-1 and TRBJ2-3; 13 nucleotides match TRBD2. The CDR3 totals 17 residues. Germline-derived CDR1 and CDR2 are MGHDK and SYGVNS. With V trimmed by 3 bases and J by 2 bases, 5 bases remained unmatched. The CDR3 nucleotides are TGTGCCAGCAGTGATCGGACTAGCGGGGGCAACACAGATACGCAGTATTTT. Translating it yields CASSDRTSGGNTDTQYF.

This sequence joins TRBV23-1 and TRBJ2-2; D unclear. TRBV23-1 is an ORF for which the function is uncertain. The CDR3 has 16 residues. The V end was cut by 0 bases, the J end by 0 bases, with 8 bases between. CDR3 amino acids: CASSQSSRSNTGELFF. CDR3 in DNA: TGCGCCAGCAGTCAATCGAGTCGGTCGAACACCGGGGAGCTGTTTTTT.

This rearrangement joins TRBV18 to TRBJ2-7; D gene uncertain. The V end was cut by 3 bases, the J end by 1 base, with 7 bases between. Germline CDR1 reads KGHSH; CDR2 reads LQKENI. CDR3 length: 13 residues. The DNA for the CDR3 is TGTGCCAGCTCACCTTTGGAGTCCTACGAGCAGTACTTC. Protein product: CASSPLESYEQYF.

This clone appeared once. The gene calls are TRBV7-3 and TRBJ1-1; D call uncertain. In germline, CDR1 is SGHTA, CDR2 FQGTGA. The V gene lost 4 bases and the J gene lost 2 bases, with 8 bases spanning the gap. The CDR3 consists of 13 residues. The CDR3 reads CASSSHPNTEAFF. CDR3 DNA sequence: TGTGCCAGCAGCTCCCATCCCAACACTGAAGCTTTCTTT.

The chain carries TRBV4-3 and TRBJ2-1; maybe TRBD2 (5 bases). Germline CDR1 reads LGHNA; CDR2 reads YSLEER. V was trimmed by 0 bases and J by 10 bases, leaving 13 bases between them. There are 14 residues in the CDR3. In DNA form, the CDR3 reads TGCGCCAGCAGCCAAGATTTTGGGTCGGGAGAGCAGTTCTTC. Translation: CASSQDFGSGEQFF.